This TCR beta chain emerged from a study of shared clonotypes between healthy human individuals. Assay: immunoSEQ multiplex PCR; the TCRdb copy retains only in-frame clones and omits some. The sample has about 1 million clones, roughly 80% seen once. This clonotype was obtained from a man aged 18 to 30 in good health. Input material: memory CD4+ T cells sorted from blood. Indicated subset: CD45RA-negative fraction.

This CDR3 reads CASSLYQGRRLRTYNEQFF. Here the CDR3 DNA reads TGTGCCAGCAGCTTATATCAGGGGCGAAGGCTGCGTACCTACAATGAGCAGTTCTTC. This chain uses TRBV7-9 with TRBJ2-1; a possible D gene is TRBD1 (6 bases). The CDR3 runs to 19 residues. The germline CDR1 and CDR2 sequences are SEHNR and FQNEAQ (reference sequence). V was clipped by 2 bases and J by 2 bases, with 22 bases between them.